This T cell receptor beta chain was sequenced for a study of CXCR3-negative and CXCR3-positive naive CD8 T cells. Whole-study findings and limits: Whereas both naive subsets had comparably high diversity, memory CD8+ cells had much lower diversity. Greater hydrophobicity was found in TRB CDR3s of CXCR3-positive naive cells than of CXCR3-negative naive cells. Fresh PBMCs were used in most assays, and CXCR3 expression partially decreased after cryopreservation.

Comments on this clonotype: Its specificity is unknown.

Naive CD8+ T cells carried a CD45RO-CCR7+CD27+CD95- phenotype. The length of the CDR3 is 17 residues. The germline V gene has CDR1 SGHDT and CDR2 YYEEEE. Libraries were UMI-labeled 5' RACE TRB cDNA. TCRdb reprocessed the 5' RACE reads; each CDR3 protein has one entry and no DNA is given. This sample contains roughly 110,000 distinct CDR3 sequences. The sample was naive CXCR3+ CD8+ T cells from blood. The subset was: CD45RO-CCR7+CD27+CD95- naive CD8+ T cells expressing CXCR3 (TNR3+). The rearrangement uses TRBV5-6 and TRBJ2-1; TCRdb gives TRBD2 as the D gene, but with no DNA this cannot be confirmed. The receptor was derived from a human donor in good health. Some clones in this sample may be carry-over from other donors' samples. The CDR3 is CASSPERTSGSYNEQFF.